The T cell receptor (beta chain) under discussion was sequenced for a study of blood T cell repertoires in COVID-19. Unmatched junction bases numbered 6, after V lost 4 bases and J lost 1 base. This CDR3 has 17 residues. The germline CDR1 and CDR2 sequences are SGHDT and YYEEEE. Clones were read by immunoSEQ multiplex PCR, and TCRdb kept only the in-frame ones, dropping some. This table has more than 200,000 clones, approximately 80% appearing once. The J gene is TRBJ1-6, the V gene TRBV5-6; 9 nucleotides align to TRBD1. The sequence was collected from a man in his sixties with acute or convalescent COVID-19. Sequenced input: peripheral blood. The CDR3 bases are TGTGCCAGCAGCAAACGACAGGGGGGATCCTATAATTCACCCCTCCACTTT. Residues: CASSKRQGGSYNSPLHF.